The next 30 T cell receptor beta chains were all read from a single sample in a study of blood T cells in healthy people across ages. Combining a sample-barcoded 5' primer with a J-beta primer mix, a second PCR ran for about 7 to 11 cycles. Via MiXCR, TCRdb re-called the 5' RACE reads, giving one row per CDR3 protein. The top ten clones hold around 8% of a sample with roughly 1,500,000 distinct CDR3 sequences, approximately 42% of them seen once. The sequencing input was blood. The receptors shown here come from a woman younger than 30 in good health.

The J gene is TRBJ2-7, the V gene TRBV18; unclear D gene. V lost 4 bases, J lost 5 bases, and 18 bases lay in between. CDR1 and CDR2 (germline): KGHSH, LQKENI. This CDR3 has 15 residues. CDR3 loop: CASSLKETIPNEQYF. CDR3 DNA: TGTGCCAGCTCACTGAAAGAGACAATCCCCAACGAGCAGTACTTC.

In its sample, this clonotype was seen a few times. The rearrangement joins TRBV7-9 to TRBJ2-3; D unclear. CDR3 length: 15 amino acids. Looked up from germline, CDR1 is SEHNR and CDR2 is FQNEAQ (reference sequence). V was trimmed by 8 bases and J by 2 bases, leaving 17 bases between them. CDR3 DNA: TGTGCCAGCGCCCCGATGGGTGCCTTCACAGATACGCAGTATTTT. Translated, it gives CASAPMGAFTDTQYF.

This clonotype was counted a few times. For the CDR3, the DNA is TGCGCCAGCAGCCCACCTCCGGGGAGCGCGGTCGCCTACGAGCAGTACTTC. Translating gives CASSPPPGSAVAYEQYF. The chain links TRBV4-1 to TRBJ2-7; D perhaps matches TRBD2 (5 bases). V was pared by 4 bases and J by 2 bases, with 21 bases between. This CDR3 has 17 residues. Germline values: CDR1 MGHRA, CDR2 YSYEKL.

The CDR3 DNA is TGCAGTGCTAGAGAGGTCGGAGGGATGACAGATACGCAGTATTTT. Amino acid sequence: CSAREVGGMTDTQYF. The chain carries TRBV20-1 and TRBJ2-3; D might be TRBD2 (6 bases). Germline CDR1 is DFQATT and CDR2 is SNEGSKA (reference sequence). V was pared by 0 bases and J by 3 bases, with 13 bases between. The CDR3 consists of 15 residues.

The chain recombines TRBV14 with TRBJ2-7, with D possibly TRBD2 on 7 matching bases. CDR1 is SGHDN, CDR2 FVKESK, per germline. The CDR3 is 13 residues long. Deletions cut 3 bases from V and 7 bases from J, with 13 bases between. CDR3 DNA: TGTGCCAGCAGCCAGGGGGGGGCTTTTGAGCAGTACTTC. Translation: CASSQGGAFEQYF. Full variable domain (missing parts from reference TRBV14 and TRBJ2-7): EAGVTQFPSHSVIEKGQTVTLRCDPISGHDNLYWYRRVMGKEIKFLLHFVKESKQDESGMPNNRFLAERTGGTYSTLKVQPAELEDSGVYFCASSQGGAFEQYFGPGTRLTVT.

Concerning this clonotype itself: One end of the junction fails to match germline, which may point to a read error. The chain joins TRBV5-1 to TRBJ2-3; the D gene is possibly TRBD1 (6 bases). The CDR3 has 16 residues. Germline CDR1 reads SGHRS; CDR2 reads YFSETQ. CDR3 in amino acids: CASSLADSSSTETQYF. CDR3 coding DNA: TGCGCCAGCAGCTTGGCGGACAGTTCTAGCACAGAGACGCAGTATTTT.

The V call is TRBV20-1, the J call TRBJ1-5; 12 nucleotides match TRBD1. There are 16 residues in the CDR3. Germline assignment: CDR1 DFQATT and CDR2 SNEGSKA (reference sequence). The trim removed 0 bases at V and 6 bases at J, leaving 6 bases unmatched. This CDR3 reads CSARDPGTGGVQPQHF. Written as DNA, the CDR3 is TGCAGTGCTAGAGATCCCGGGACAGGGGGCGTTCAGCCCCAGCATTTT.

This clonotype has more than one count but fewer than ten. The chain is built from TRBV27 and TRBJ2-2; 10 bases align to TRBD1. In germline, CDR1 is MNHEY, CDR2 SMNVEV (reference sequence). J gave up 5 bases and V 5 bases, and 5 bases lay outside the gene matches. The CDR3 extends over 15 amino acids. The CDR3 bases are TGTGCCAGCAGTAGACAGGGGGCGCGAACCGGGGAGCTGTTTTTT. It is translated as CASSRQGARTGELFF.

The rearrangement uses TRBV6-2 or TRBV6-3 and TRBJ2-5, with a possible D match to TRBD2 (6 bases). The end of the DNA fits TRBJ2-7 better, so the J call may be wrong. Germline V CDR1 and CDR2: MNHEY, SVGEGT. This CDR3 contains 18 residues. In nucleotides, the CDR3 is TGTGCCAGCAGTAATCGGCCTATCGGGAGCAGTTGGAACTACGAGCAGTACTTC. Its protein product is CASSNRPIGSSWNYEQYF.

This clonotype was recorded a few times. The chain employs TRBV7-9 and TRBJ2-1, with TRBD2 identical over 7 bases. V lost 2 bases, J lost 0 bases, and 7 bases stayed unmatched. The length of the CDR3 is 17 residues. CDR1 SEHNR and CDR2 FQNEAQ come from the germline V gene (reference sequence). The CDR3 region is CASSLLGRDRSYNEQFF. The CDR3 nucleotides read TGTGCCAGCAGCTTACTTGGGAGGGACCGCTCCTACAATGAGCAGTTCTTC.

A few counts support this clonotype. In nucleotides, the CDR3 is TGTGCCAGCAGTTATGATCCAGGGGTTGATAATGGCTACACCTTC. It codes for CASSYDPGVDNGYTF. V and J are TRBV6-5 and TRBJ1-2; D is possibly TRBD1 (6 bases). V lost 3 bases, J lost 6 bases, and 17 bases lay in between. This CDR3 is 15 amino acids long. Per germline, CDR1 MNHEY and CDR2 SVGAGI.

This clonotype has a single count. The CDR3: CASSPTWDYGYTF. The CDR3 nucleotides are TGTGCCAGCAGCCCGACGTGGGACTATGGCTACACCTTC. The V and J genes are TRBV6-5 and TRBJ1-2; D remains ambiguous. Looked up from germline, CDR1 is MNHEY and CDR2 is SVGAGI. V was trimmed by 6 bases and J by 3 bases, leaving 11 bases between them. This CDR3 contains 13 residues.

This clonotype was counted between two and nine times. This sequence joins TRBV5-1 and TRBJ1-1; tentative D call: TRBD1 (6 bases). This CDR3 contains 16 residues. The V and J ends lost 4 bases and 6 bases respectively, with 22 bases between them. Germline V gene data show CDR1 as SGHRS and CDR2 as YFSETQ. The CDR3 DNA follows: TGCGCCAGCAGCACGGGGCAGGGGACGCTATTTCCTGAAGCTTTCTTT. Amino acids: CASSTGQGTLFPEAFF. The full variable domain, its missing parts supplied by reference TRBV5-1 and TRBJ1-1, is KAGVTQTPRYLIKTRGQQVTLSCSPISGHRSVSWYQQTPGQGLQFLFEYFSETQRNKGNFPGRFSGRQFSNSRSEMNVSTLELGDSALYLCASSTGQGTLFPEAFFGQGTRLTVV.

The V and J genes are TRBV20-1 and TRBJ1-1; 8 positions agree with TRBD1. V trimming: 0 bases; J trimming: 4 bases; junction bases outside the gene matches: 7. The CDR3 has 15 residues. Per the germline V gene, CDR1 is DFQATT and CDR2 is SNEGSKA (reference sequence). The CDR3 DNA follows: TGCAGTGCTAGAGACCCTCAGGGGGCTGGCACTGAAGCTTTCTTT. Encoded protein: CSARDPQGAGTEAFF.

The rearrangement uses TRBV14 and TRBJ2-7; the D gene is possibly TRBD2 (5 bases). The CDR3 is 12 amino acids. Trimming removed 5 bases at V and 8 bases at J, with 13 bases between. Germline values: CDR1 SGHDN, CDR2 FVKESK. CDR3 sequence: CASSGRTPKQYF. The CDR3, as DNA: TGTGCCAGCAGCGGAAGGACTCCTAAGCAGTACTTC.

A few counts support this clonotype. CDR3 in DNA: TGCAGCGTCGCTTTACCGGACAGCTCCTACGAGCAGTACTTC. The encoded protein is CSVALPDSSYEQYF. The chain has TRBV29-1 and TRBJ2-7; possibly TRBD1 for D (6 bases). Germline V gene sequence: CDR1 SQVTM, CDR2 ANQGSEA. V lost 6 bases to trimming and J lost 0 bases, with 15 bases between them. This CDR3 is built from 14 residues.

This clonotype was seen once. The rearrangement uses TRBV4-1 and TRBJ2-7, with no clear D. The CDR3 spans 15 residues. Germline CDR1 and CDR2: MGHRA and YSYEKL. Trimming pared 2 bases from V and 7 bases from J, leaving 18 bases between. CDR3 loop: CASSQYSTEGNEQYF. For the CDR3, the DNA is TGCGCCAGCAGCCAATATTCCACCGAAGGGAATGAGCAGTACTTC.

The chain is built from TRBV29-1 and TRBJ2-7; 8 positions agree with TRBD2. Trimming removed 5 bases from V and 0 bases from J; junction bases left unmatched: 9. The CDR3 loop spans 15 amino acids. Germline V gene lookup returns CDR1 SQVTM and CDR2 ANQGSEA. The chain's CDR3 is CSVRGTSGSSYEQYF. CDR3 nucleotides: TGCAGCGTTCGGGGAACAAGCGGGAGCTCCTACGAGCAGTACTTC.

This clonotype was picked up a small number of times. The chain uses TRBV10-2 and TRBJ2-3; 8 bases match TRBD2. The CDR3 covers 15 residues. V lost 7 bases, J lost 2 bases, and 8 bases stayed unmatched. Germline V gene sequence: CDR1 WSHSY, CDR2 SAAADI. In DNA form, the CDR3 reads TGCGCCAGCAAGGCACTAGCGGAGTACACAGATACGCAGTATTTT. As protein: CASKALAEYTDTQYF.

This clonotype appeared a few times. The chain uses TRBV11-2 and TRBJ2-4; tentatively, D is TRBD2 (5 bases). V was clipped by 2 bases and J by 3 bases, with 20 bases between them. Germline V lookup: CDR1 SGHAT, CDR2 FQNNGV. CDR3 length: 18 amino acids. The CDR3 is CASSLSLLGSSFKNIQYF. Written as DNA, the CDR3 is TGTGCCAGCAGCTTATCTCTCCTAGGGAGTTCGTTCAAAAACATTCAGTACTTC.

The gene calls are TRBV2 and TRBJ2-4, with 10 nucleotides matching TRBD1. The end of the DNA fits TRBJ2-7 better, so the J call may be wrong. Germline V gene data show CDR1 as SNHLY and CDR2 as FYNNEI. This CDR3 spans 17 amino acids. CDR3 residues: CASSEARGQGPAYEQYF. The CDR3 DNA sequence: TGTGCCAGCAGTGAGGCGCGGGGACAGGGGCCTGCCTACGAGCAGTACTTC.

This clonotype showed up just once. The chain uses TRBV19 and TRBJ1-5; 8 bases line up with TRBD1. The CDR3 sequence is 15 residues long. The germline CDR1 and CDR2 sequences are LNHDA and SQIVND (reference sequence). V trimming: 5 bases; J trimming: 4 bases; junction bases outside the gene matches: 7. Here the CDR3 reads CASSVQGDGNQPQHF. The CDR3, as DNA: TGTGCCAGTAGTGTACAGGGGGACGGTAATCAGCCCCAGCATTTT.

The chain links TRBV6-5 to TRBJ1-1; D is unresolved. The CDR3 has 14 residues. The germline V gene has CDR1 MNHEY and CDR2 SVGAGI. The V gene lost 3 bases and the J gene lost 5 bases, with 13 bases spanning the gap. CDR3 amino acids: CASSYASSVTEAFF. CDR3 DNA sequence: TGTGCCAGCAGTTATGCCAGTAGCGTTACTGAAGCTTTCTTT.

The chain links TRBV4-1 to TRBJ2-1; 9 bases agree with TRBD2. Germline assignment: CDR1 MGHRA and CDR2 YSYEKL. The V and J ends lost 6 bases and 6 bases, in that order; junction bases with no gene match: 9. The CDR3 is 15 amino acids. The CDR3 region is CASRPGTSSRNEQFF. As DNA, the CDR3 is TGCGCCAGCAGACCCGGGACTAGCAGCCGCAATGAGCAGTTCTTC.

This chain joins TRBV9 and TRBJ2-7; 10 bases align to TRBD2. This CDR3 is built from 15 residues. CDR1 is SGDLS and CDR2 is YYNGEE in the germline V gene. V shed 0 bases, J shed 4 bases, and the junction held 4 bases outside the gene matches. The CDR3 DNA reads TGTGCCAGCAGCGTAGATCCTAGCGGGGGATACGAGCAGTACTTC. Its translation: CASSVDPSGGYEQYF.

As regards this clonotype: A read error may produce the germline difference seen at one junction end. The genes are TRBV3-1 and TRBJ2-7, with D possibly TRBD2 on 7 matching bases. The CDR3 contains 15 residues. Germline-derived CDR1 and CDR2 are LGHDT and YNNKEL (reference sequence). The CDR3 nucleotides read TGCGCCAGCAGAGCGGGAAGCTTACAGGGTTACGAGCAGTACTTC. Translating gives CASRAGSLQGYEQYF.

V usage is TRBV5-1 and J usage is TRBJ2-5; 13 positions match TRBD2. The J call may not be correct, given that the DNA end is closer to TRBJ2-7. The CDR3 consists of 15 residues. Germline CDR1 reads SGHRS; CDR2 reads YFSETQ. The CDR3 here is CASSWTSGGIYEQYF. CDR3 bases: TGCGCCAGCAGCTGGACTAGCGGGGGCATCTACGAGCAGTACTTC.

There are a few counts of this clonotype. The chain links TRBV7-2 to TRBJ2-1; 8 nucleotides match TRBD2. J gave up 4 bases and V 2 bases, and 7 bases lay outside the gene matches. CDR1 SGHTA and CDR2 FQGNSA come from the germline V gene. The CDR3 loop spans 16 amino acids. The CDR3 sequence: CASSLSGGAGYNEQFF. As DNA, the CDR3 is TGTGCCAGCAGCTTATCGGGGGGGGCGGGGTACAATGAGCAGTTCTTC.

The chain recombines TRBV12-3 or TRBV12-4 with TRBJ1-2; 7 bases are shared with TRBD1. V lost 10 bases to trimming and J lost 4 bases; unmatched junction nucleotides: 12. The CDR3 loop spans 14 amino acids. CDR3 sequence (DNA): TGTGCCACCGCCCGTGACAGGGAGTCCTATGGCTACACCTTC. Its protein product is CATARDRESYGYTF.

This clonotype appeared once. J is TRBJ2-5 and V is TRBV12-3 or TRBV12-4; 8 bases line up with TRBD2. CDR3 length: 15 amino acids. Trimming at V came to 3 bases and at J to 0 bases, leaving 3 bases not matched to a gene. In nucleotides, the CDR3 is TGTGCCAGCAGTTTTTCTAGCGGGTACCAAGAGACCCAGTACTTC. As protein: CASSFSSGYQETQYF.